The clone carrying this T cell receptor (beta chain) was seen a handful of times. Its specificity is unknown. After removal of 3 bases from V and 6 bases from J, the junction contained 8 bases not matched to a gene. Germline-derived CDR1 and CDR2 are SGHRS and YFSETQ. The CDR3 length is 15 residues. One entry per CDR3 protein results from TCRdb running MiXCR on the RT-PCR reads. The data show roughly 500,000 distinct CDR3 sequences, 25% seen once. The data were taken from a study of response to subunit inactivated influenza vaccine. Study-wide results and caveats: With each seasonal influenza vaccination, the authors suggested, few new T cells are recruited.

The sequencing here drew on CD4+ T cells sorted from PBMCs, taken less than 6 days after vaccination. This sequence was found in a man aged 45-65 years who received an inactivated influenza vaccine. The V and J genes are TRBV5-1 and TRBJ2-7, with 11 bases matching TRBD2. The CDR3 DNA reads TGCGCCAGCAGCTCCTCACTAGCGGGAGTGGCCGAGCAGTACTTC. It translates to CASSSSLAGVAEQYF.